What follows is one TCR beta chain and its context. Its antigen is undetermined. The data are from a study of post-analysis software for immune sequencing data. CDR3 size: 15 residues. The J segment lost 6 bases and the V segment lost 0 bases, leaving 6 bases of the junction unmatched. From germline, CDR1 is DFQATT and CDR2 SNEGSKA (reference sequence). Built from TCR beta cDNA, the libraries had unique molecular identifiers in them. TCRdb redid the calling of the PCR reads with MiXCR, one entry per CDR3 protein. The sample records hundreds of thousands of distinct CDR3 sequences, roughly 38% being singletons. Whole-study findings and limits: With TRBV5-6, TRBV5-1 and TRBV20-1 included, 4 or 5 TRBV segments were more frequent in patients than in controls.

The sequence was collected from a girl aged 2-10 years with multiple sclerosis. The chain has TRBV20-1 and TRBJ2-3; TRBD2 matches 10 bases. What was sequenced was blood. The DNA for the CDR3 is TGCAGTGCTAGAGATGGTAGGACTAGCGGCGATACGCAGTATTTT. As protein: CSARDGRTSGDTQYF.